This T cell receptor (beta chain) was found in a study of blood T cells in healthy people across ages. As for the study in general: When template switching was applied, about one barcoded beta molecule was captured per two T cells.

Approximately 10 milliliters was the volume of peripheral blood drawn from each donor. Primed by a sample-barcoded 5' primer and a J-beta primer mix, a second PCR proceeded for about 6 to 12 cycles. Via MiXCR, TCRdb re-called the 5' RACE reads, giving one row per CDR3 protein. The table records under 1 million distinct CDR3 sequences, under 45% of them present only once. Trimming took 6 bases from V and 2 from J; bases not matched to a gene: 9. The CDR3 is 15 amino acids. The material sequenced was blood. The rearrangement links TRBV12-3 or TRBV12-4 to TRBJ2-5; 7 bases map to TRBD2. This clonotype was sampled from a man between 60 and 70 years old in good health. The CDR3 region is CASSERGSPQETQYF. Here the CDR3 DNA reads TGTGCCAGCAGCGAGCGGGGCTCACCACAAGAGACCCAGTACTTC.